This TCR beta chain was captured in a study of cytomegalovirus exposure and HLA in healthy donors (dated by TCRdb to 2015 to 2018). Background for the entire study: An earlier analysis of under 600 of the donors reported 250 to 300 Gb of sequence data and some 120 million unique TCR beta sequences from approximately 180 million T cells. An earlier analysis of around 540 of the donors applied high-throughput TCR beta sequencing to assess whether each TCR beta V gene segment acted as functional or pseudogenic. To study patterns of TCR occurrence, a later analysis re-analyzed previously published TCR beta repertoires from 666 donors and added high-resolution HLA genotyping. Roughly 310 gigabases of sequencing data and 70 million to 100 million unique TCR sequences were included in an early release covering under 650 HLA-typed donors. All discovery cohort repertoires had been generated on a single sequencing platform. Donor age, sex, ethnicity and CMV serostatus were compiled together with the repertoire data. Genome-wide SNP genotypes for about three fifths of the roughly 670 donors were used in a later genetic analysis, which treated that subset as a discovery cohort. Along with the approximately 600-subject first cohort, a separate validation cohort of over a hundred different subjects was used. About five DR-DQ haplotypes were handled as single units for association and clustering because linkage in the cohort was strong. The study was designed to test whether signatures of past pathogen exposure could be identified by cataloging public T cell receptors. To predict cytomegalovirus infection status, the study brought together high-throughput TCR immunosequencing, statistical association of individual TCRs with disease status, and machine learning. The genetic ancestry cluster associated with self-reported Caucasian donors included 65% to 90% of the roughly 400 genotyped donors. Among about 410 genotyped donors of the cohort, an average of approximately 240,000 unique TCR beta nucleotide sequences was sequenced per donor, of which 15% to 20% were non-productive. Class I and class II HLA loci were covered by the typing at four-digit resolution. In the later analysis, no new phenotypic data were used to find candidate immune exposures; instead, reliance was placed on TCR beta sequences and their occurrence across donors. Using immunosequencing, the study profiled T cell repertoires from approximately 700 subjects and related those repertoires to cytomegalovirus serostatus. Typing coverage varied by locus: about 629-640 donors for A, B, C, DRB1 and DQB1; 522 for DQA1; 600 to 610 for DPA1; roughly 450 for DPB1.

The study at large found these results: In a later analysis, HLA-associated TCR beta chains showed more clonal expansion and lower generation probabilities than non-associated chains that were equally common. Some IMGT-functional V segments, including TRBV6-2 and TRBV6-3, could not be told apart with the 87-base-pair reads, so those segments were excluded. According to a later analysis, parvovirus B19, influenza, CMV and Epstein-Barr virus appeared linked to several top co-occurrence clusters. A further reported finding was that TCR beta sequences accurately predicted the HLA-A and HLA-B alleles for most subjects in the first cohort. This cohort had only TCR beta chains sequenced, and the lack of alpha or paired-chain data limited which features could be detected. A cluster of highly shared sequence variants was judged likely to represent a technical artifact of the sequencing pipeline. Linkage disequilibrium might explain the correlated functional status among segregating V segments, but an unknown experimental factor could not be excluded. Because counts were too low, roughly 16 rarely observed V segments, including chromosome 9 orphons, were left out of the earlier analysis of some 600 of the donors. For the cohort, immune exposure information was limited to CMV serostatus. HLA typing was unavailable for some donors at each locus, so association tests used only the typed subset. Across donors, most TCR sequences were observed very rarely, whereas some public TCRs were present in many individuals. Presence/absence analyses assumed roughly uniform sequencing depth across donors, an assumption that may not hold. V-gene and J-gene trimming of TCR beta chains was associated with a missense DCLRE1C variant in a later genetic analysis, and the association was replicated in an independent cohort. A few of the identified cytomegalovirus-associated TCR beta chains were confirmed in vitro to be specific for cytomegalovirus antigens. Assigning TCR associations to individual alleles was difficult when HLA alleles, especially DR and DQ, strongly co-occurred. The study gave a list of under 200 TCR beta chains associated with cytomegalovirus. The authors suggested that the approach could potentially be generalized to other disease states and immunological phenotypes. A later analysis found that TCR association rates varied across HLA loci, with DRB1 alleles showing the most associated TCRs and HLA-C alleles the fewest. The classifier was reported to diagnose cytomegalovirus status with high specificity and sensitivity in both the original cohort and the validation cohort. At a false discovery rate of 0.05, a later analysis linked 15,000 to 20,000 TCR beta sequences to specific HLA alleles. An earlier analysis of approximately 600 of the donors showed that most TCR beta V segments appeared in productive rearrangements either about 87% or about 30% of the time, which broadly matched IMGT annotations. In a later analysis, most CMV-associated TCR beta chains were found to appear HLA-restricted, with HLA associations seemingly driven largely by CMV exposure. A later genetic analysis reported fewer N-insertions in productive TCRs among donors in an Asian-associated ancestry cluster than the roughly 720-donor mean.

The cohort comprised some 730 healthy bone marrow donors. Cohort members were all nominally healthy when sampled, although unrecorded immune exposures were likely present. The donor was CMV seronegative and belonged to the group of over 300 seronegative cohort members. A peripheral blood sample was collected from each donor, and TCR beta sequencing was performed on peripheral blood mononuclear cells. Genomic DNA was extracted from the blood cell samples with the Qiagen DNeasy Blood Extraction Kit. In the germline V gene, CDR1 corresponds to MDHEN and CDR2 to SYDVKM. The junction shows trimming of 6 bases on V and 4 bases on J, and the gene matches do not reach 10 bases of it. From its cysteine to its phenylalanine, the CDR3 spans 15 amino acids. The kept DNA is CDR3 alone, 45 bases in frame from the first base. As regards this clone: Its specific antigen is unknown. Base qualities are missing; no much larger clone stands one base away.

The library was produced with the immunoSEQ multiplex PCR assay. A mixture of 60 forward primers for TCR Vbeta segments and 13 reverse primers for TCR Jbeta segments was used in the multiplex PCR. The CDR3 region of rearranged TCR beta genes was amplified from genomic DNA by a multiplex PCR assay. The amplified TCR beta libraries were sequenced on the Illumina HiSeq System as 87-base-pair reads. As for the original processing: Across the roughly 670 repertoires, a later analysis counted roughly 77 million unique TCR beta chains, roughly 11 million of which were shared by at least two donors. To remove PCR and sequencing errors, raw reads were error-corrected and collapsed into unique sequences using a nearest-neighbor algorithm that merged closely related sequences. To assign V, D and J gene segments, CDR3 sequences were aligned to IMGT reference sequences. For a sequence to be retained, a match of at least six nucleotides to both a V gene segment and a J gene segment was required. Rearrangements were classified as productive when the CDR3 lacked stop codons and remained in frame with V and J, and all other rearrangements were classified as non-productive. CDR3 was defined by IMGT convention, running from the second conserved V-encoded cysteine to the conserved J-encoded phenylalanine. The earlier analysis of fewer than 700 of the donors excluded sequences that lacked an unambiguous match to a single V gene segment. In an earlier analysis of 587 of the donors, a V segment was called functional when productive rearrangements were above 56.7%, and segregating when the standard deviation between donors exceeded 5%. A statistical classification framework was developed to diagnose cytomegalovirus status using the catalog of TCR beta chain sequences. In a later analysis, V and J genes were assigned by comparing TCR nucleotide sequences against IMGT/GENE-DB human TR gene sequences. A later analysis assigned CDR3 sequences and most-parsimonious VDJ recombination scenarios with the TCRdist pipeline. In a later analysis, every TCR beta chain was defined by the combination of its CDR3 amino acid sequence and its V-gene family, and reads without a unique V-gene family were dropped. In a later analysis, a few hundred highly shared, low-generation-probability nucleotide sequences were removed to address suspected cross-contamination and a sequencing artifact. In a later analysis, a clonal expansion index for each public chain was calculated from normalized within-repertoire ranks of inferred template counts. In a later analysis, generation probabilities were computed using a VDJ recombination model fitted to out-of-frame rearrangements, and the results were checked against IGoR. Hypergeometric tests were used in a later analysis to score TCR-TCR, TCR-HLA and TCR-CMV co-occurrence, with a repertoire-size bias correction applied to the TCR pairs. False discovery rates were estimated in a later analysis by permuting HLA or CMV assignments 20 times. In a later analysis, co-occurring TCRs were grouped using DBSCAN, and TCRdist sequence similarity was added for clustering within HLA-allele-positive subsets. Co-occurrence clustering excluded repertoires with fewer than 30,000 or more than 120,000 public chains, plus five with anomalous nucleotide sharing. The source is immuneACCESS, and TCRdb retained only in-frame sequences with V and J called. Part of the clones is not carried over; for the studies checked, unresolved V genes explain less than half of this, and the remainder is unexplained. The DNA gave D and trimming, while V, J and clone size come from that table. Present in this sample are around 140,000 clones, approximately 81% of which were seen just once. Roughly 7.2% of the sample is held by the ten biggest clonotypes.

The rearranged chain carries TRBV28 and TRBJ2-5; a stretch of 8 junction bases matches TRBD2. Sequencing input: PBMCs. The TCR comes from a male donor in good health and CMV-seronegative. The CDR3 amino acid sequence is: CASSRGGASRETQYF. The DNA sequence is as follows: TGTGCCAGCAGCCGGGGGGGCGCGTCCCGAGAGACCCAGTACTTC.